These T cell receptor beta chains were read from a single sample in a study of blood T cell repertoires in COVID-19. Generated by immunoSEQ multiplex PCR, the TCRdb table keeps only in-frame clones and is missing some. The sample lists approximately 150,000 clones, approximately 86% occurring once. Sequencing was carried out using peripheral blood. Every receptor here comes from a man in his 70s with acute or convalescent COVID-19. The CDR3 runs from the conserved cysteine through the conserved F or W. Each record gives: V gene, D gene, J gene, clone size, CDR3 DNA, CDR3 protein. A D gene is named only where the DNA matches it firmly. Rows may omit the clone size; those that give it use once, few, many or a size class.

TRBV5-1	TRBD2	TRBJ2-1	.	TGCGCCAGCAGCCCGTACGGCGGGGGGGCCTACAATGAGCAGTTCTTC	CASSPYGGGAYNEQFF
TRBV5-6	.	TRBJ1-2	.	TGTGCCAGCAGCTTGGCCTATCCCCCGGACTATGGCTACACCTTC	CASSLAYPPDYGYTF
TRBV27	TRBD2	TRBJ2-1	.	TGTGCCAGCAGTTTTGGGACTACGAACAATGAGCAGTTCTTC	CASSFGTTNNEQFF
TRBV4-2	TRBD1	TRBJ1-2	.	TGTGCCAGCAGCCGAGACAGAGGACAGGGTTCGGATGGCTACACCTTC	CASSRDRGQGSDGYTF
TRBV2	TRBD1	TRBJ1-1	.	TGTGCCAGCAGTCCACAGGGGGGGAGGAACACTGAAGCTTTCTTT	CASSPQGGRNTEAFF
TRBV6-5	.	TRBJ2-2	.	TGTGCCAGCTTAAGACAGCCGAACACCGGGGAGCTGTTTTTT	CASLRQPNTGELFF
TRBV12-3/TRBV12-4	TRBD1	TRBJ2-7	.	TGTGCCAGCTTGGGACAGGGGGCTGGCGAGCAGTACTTC	CASLGQGAGEQYF
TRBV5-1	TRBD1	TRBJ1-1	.	TGCGCCAGCAGCCCCACTGGGACAGGGGACGCTTTCTTT	CASSPTGTGDAFF
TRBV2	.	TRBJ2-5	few	TGTGCCAGCCTCAGGGGAGCGGAGACCCAGTACTTC	CASLRGAETQYF
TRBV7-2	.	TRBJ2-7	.	TGTGCCAGCAGCTCCCCTTTTAGGGCGGGTACATCCTACGAGCAGTACTTC	CASSSPFRAGTSYEQYF
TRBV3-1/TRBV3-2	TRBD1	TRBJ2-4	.	TGTGCCAGCAGCCCCCGGGACAGGGGGCGCAGTAAGGGGAGCATTCAGTACTTC	CASSPRDRGRSKGSIQYF
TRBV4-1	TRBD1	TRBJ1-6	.	TGCGCCAGCAGGGGACAGGGGGCTTCACCCCTCCACTTT	CASRGQGASPLHF
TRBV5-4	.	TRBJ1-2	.	TGTGCCAGCAGCCCGAGGGGGGGGCAGGACTATGGCTACACCTTC	CASSPRGGQDYGYTF
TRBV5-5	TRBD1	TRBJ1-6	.	TGTGCCAGCAGCTGGGGACAGTTTAGCTCCTATAATTCACCCCTCCACTTT	CASSWGQFSSYNSPLHF
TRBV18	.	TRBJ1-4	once	TGTGCCAGCTCACCTCGCGGAGAAATCGCAACTAATGAAAAACTGTTTTTT	CASSPRGEIATNEKLFF
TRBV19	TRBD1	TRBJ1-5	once	TGTGCCAGTAGTCGGGGACAGGGGACGAATCAGCCCCAGCATTTT	CASSRGQGTNQPQHF
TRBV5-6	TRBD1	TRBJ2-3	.	TGTGCCAGCAGCTTCCTGGGACAGCCAAGAACAGATACGCAGTATTTT	CASSFLGQPRTDTQYF
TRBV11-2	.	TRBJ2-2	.	TGTGCCAGCAGCCCCCGACTCACAGAGCTGTTTTTT	CASSPRLTELFF
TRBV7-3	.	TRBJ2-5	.	TGTGCCAGCAGCCCCGGAGTGGGAGAGACCCAGTACTTC	CASSPGVGETQYF
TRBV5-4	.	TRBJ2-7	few	TGTGCCAGCAGCTTGTCGGGGTCCCCTTACGAGCAGTACTTC	CASSLSGSPYEQYF
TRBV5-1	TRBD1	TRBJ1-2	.	TGCGCCAGCAGCCCGGGGGGACAGGTCTATGGCTACACCTTC	CASSPGGQVYGYTF
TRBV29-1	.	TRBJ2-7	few	TGCAGCGTTCTCAGCCCCGGGAGATCCTACGAGCAGTACTTC	CSVLSPGRSYEQYF
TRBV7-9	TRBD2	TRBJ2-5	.	TGTGCCAGCAGCCAAGGACTAGCGGGGCTATCTGGGGAGACCCAGTACTTC	CASSQGLAGLSGETQYF
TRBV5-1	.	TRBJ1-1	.	TGCGCCAGCAGCTTGGCCGGGGAACCGAACACTGAAGCTTTCTTT	CASSLAGEPNTEAFF
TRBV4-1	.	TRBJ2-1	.	TGCGCCAGCAGCCATCTTCCACAGGCCTTCTCCTACAATGAGCAGTTCTTC	CASSHLPQAFSYNEQFF
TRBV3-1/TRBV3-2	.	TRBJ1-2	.	TGTGCCAGCAGCCAAGAGTTGGCACCAGTTAACTATGGCTACACCTTC	CASSQELAPVNYGYTF
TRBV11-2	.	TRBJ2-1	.	TGTGCCAGCAGCTTATCACAGTACAATGAGCAGTTCTTC	CASSLSQYNEQFF
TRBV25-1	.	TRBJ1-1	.	TGTGCCAGCAGTGAATTCGTGAACACTGAAGCTTTCTTT	CASSEFVNTEAFF
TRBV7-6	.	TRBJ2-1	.	TGTGCCAGCAGCCCAGGGACAACCAATGAGCAGTTCTTC	CASSPGTTNEQFF
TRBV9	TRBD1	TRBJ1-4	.	TGTGCCAGCAGCACCAGACAGGGAACTAATGAAAAACTGTTTTTT	CASSTRQGTNEKLFF
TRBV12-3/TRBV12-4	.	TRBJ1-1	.	TGTGCCAGCAGTTTCCAGTTGGCCACTGAAGCTTTCTTT	CASSFQLATEAFF
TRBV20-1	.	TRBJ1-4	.	TGCAGTGCTACAGGGAACGAAAAACTGTTTTTT	CSATGNEKLFF
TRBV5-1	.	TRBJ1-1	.	TGCGCCAGCAGCTCGGAGCCGCGGATGAACACTGAAGCTTTCTTT	CASSSEPRMNTEAFF
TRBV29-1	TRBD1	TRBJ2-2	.	TGCAGCGCCCGACAGGGGACTAACACCGGGGAGCTGTTTTTT	CSARQGTNTGELFF
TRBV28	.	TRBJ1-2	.	TGTGCCAGCAGGAGGGAGGTGTACTATGGAGGCTACACCTTC	CASRREVYYGGYTF
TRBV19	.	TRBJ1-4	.	TGTGCCAGTAGTATAAGTCCTCCCAGGGCCGGCAAACTGTTTTTT	CASSISPPRAGKLFF
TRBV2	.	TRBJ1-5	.	TGTGCCAGCAGTGAAAGGCAGGGGAATCAGCCCCAGCATTTT	CASSERQGNQPQHF
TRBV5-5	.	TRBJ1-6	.	TGTGCCAGCAGCCTGGACGGGGTACCCCTCCACTTT	CASSLDGVPLHF
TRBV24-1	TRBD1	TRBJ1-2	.	TGTGCCACCATCCGGGACAGGGAGACGATTTGCTACACCTTC	CATIRDRETICYTF
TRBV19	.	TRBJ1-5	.	TGTGCCAGTAGTATTCAAGGAGGCCGGAGTCAGCCCCAGCATTTT	CASSIQGGRSQPQHF
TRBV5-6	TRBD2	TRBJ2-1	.	TGTGCCAGCAGCTTGCGGCGGGGGGTCTACAATGAGCAGTTCTTC	CASSLRRGVYNEQFF
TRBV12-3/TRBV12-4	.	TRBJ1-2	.	TGTGCCAGCAGTTTCATGGCACGTCTTGGCTACACCTTC	CASSFMARLGYTF
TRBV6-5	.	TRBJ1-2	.	TGTGCCAGCAGTTACGCACAGGCGAGAGGCTACACCTTC	CASSYAQARGYTF
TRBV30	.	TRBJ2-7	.	TGTGCCTGGAGTCAAGGAGGGGCGCGCTACGAGCAGTACTTC	CAWSQGGARYEQYF
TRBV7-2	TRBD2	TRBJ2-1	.	TGTGCCAGCAGCTTACAAGGACTAGCGGGGAACAATGAGCAGTTCTTC	CASSLQGLAGNNEQFF
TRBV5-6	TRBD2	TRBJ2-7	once	TGTGCCAGCAGCAAGCCCCCCCCCGGACTAGTATCGTCCGAGCAGTACTTC	CASSKPPPGLVSSEQYF
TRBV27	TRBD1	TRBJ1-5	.	TGTGCCAGCAGCACAACAGGGGGGTATCAGCCCCAGCATTTT	CASSTTGGYQPQHF
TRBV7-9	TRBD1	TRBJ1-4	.	TGTGCCAGCAGCCCAGGGACAGGGGGCTATGAAAAACTGTTTTTT	CASSPGTGGYEKLFF
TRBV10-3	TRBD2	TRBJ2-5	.	TGTGCCATCGCGGCGGGGCGGGGGGCTTTGATACAAGAGACCCAGTACTTC	CAIAAGRGALIQETQYF
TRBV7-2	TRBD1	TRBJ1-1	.	TGTGCCAGCAGCTTATCTGGCAGGGGGCGCAAGGCTTTCTTT	CASSLSGRGRKAFF
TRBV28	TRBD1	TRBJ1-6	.	TGTGCCAGCAGTCAGCAGGGGGGAAATAATTCACCCCTCCACTTT	CASSQQGGNNSPLHF
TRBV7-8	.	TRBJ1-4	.	TGTGCCAGCAGCTTTGTTTTGGGGCAGGGGTCGGATAATGAAAAACTGTTTTTT	CASSFVLGQGSDNEKLFF
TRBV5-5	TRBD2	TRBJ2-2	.	TGTGCCAGCAGCCGGACTAGCGGCAACACCGGGGAGCTGTTTTTT	CASSRTSGNTGELFF
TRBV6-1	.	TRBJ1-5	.	TGTGCCAGCAGTGAAGCTGGGCAGGGATACAATCAGCCCCAGCATTTT	CASSEAGQGYNQPQHF
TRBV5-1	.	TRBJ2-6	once	TGCGCCAGCAGCGAACAGGCTGGGGCCAACGTCCTGACTTTC	CASSEQAGANVLTF
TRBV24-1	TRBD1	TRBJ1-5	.	TGTGCCACCAGTGATGGACAGGAGATCAATCAGCCCCAGCATTTT	CATSDGQEINQPQHF
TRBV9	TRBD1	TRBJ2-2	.	TGTGCCAGCAGCGGGCGACAGGGGGCGACCGGGGAGCTGTTTTTT	CASSGRQGATGELFF
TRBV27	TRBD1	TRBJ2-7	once	TGTGCCAGCAGTTTGGAGAACAGGGGAGTCTACGAGCAGTACTTC	CASSLENRGVYEQYF